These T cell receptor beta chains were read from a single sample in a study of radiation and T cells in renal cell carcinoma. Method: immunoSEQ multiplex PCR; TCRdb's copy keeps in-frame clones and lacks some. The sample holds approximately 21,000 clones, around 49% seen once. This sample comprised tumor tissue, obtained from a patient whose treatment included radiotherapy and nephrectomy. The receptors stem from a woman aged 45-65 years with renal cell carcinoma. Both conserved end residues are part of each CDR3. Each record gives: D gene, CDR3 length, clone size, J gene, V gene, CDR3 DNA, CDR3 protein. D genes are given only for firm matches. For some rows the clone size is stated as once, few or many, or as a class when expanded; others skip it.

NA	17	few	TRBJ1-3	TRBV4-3	TGCGCCAGCAGCCAAGACCGTATTATTGGAACTGGAAACACCATATATTTT	CASSQDRIIGTGNTIYF
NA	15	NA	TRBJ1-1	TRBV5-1	TGCGCCAGCAGCTTGGTGCTCGGAATGAACACTGAAGCTTTCTTT	CASSLVLGMNTEAFF
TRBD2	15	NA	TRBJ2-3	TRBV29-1	TGCAGCGTTAACTTTAGCGGGGGGAGTAAATATACGCAGTATTTT	CSVNFSGGSKYTQYF
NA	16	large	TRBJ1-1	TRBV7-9	TGTGCCAGCAGACACTCAGAGACAGGACTGAACACTGAAGCTTTCTTT	CASRHSETGLNTEAFF
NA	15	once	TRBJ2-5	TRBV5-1	TGCGCCAGCAGCTGGGCCGGGACGGCTCAAGAGACCCAGTACTTC	CASSWAGTAQETQYF
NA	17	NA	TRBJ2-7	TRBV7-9	TGTGCCAGCAGCTTGGGACCCAGGGAGGGGGTCCCCCACGAGCAGTACTTC	CASSLGPREGVPHEQYF
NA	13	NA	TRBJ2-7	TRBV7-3	TGTGCCAGCAGCTTCTTCGGGGGCCACGAGCAGTACTTC	CASSFFGGHEQYF
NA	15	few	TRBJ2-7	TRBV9	TGTGCCAGCAGCGTAGCAGCAGGCGACGCCTACGAGCAGTACTTC	CASSVAAGDAYEQYF
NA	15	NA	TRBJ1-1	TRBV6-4	TGTGCCAGCAAAGACCACCGAGAGACCTACACTGAAGCTTTCTTT	CASKDHRETYTEAFF
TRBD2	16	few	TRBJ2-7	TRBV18	TGTGCCAGCTCACCACCGCGGGGGATCTACTCCTACGAGCAGTACTTC	CASSPPRGIYSYEQYF
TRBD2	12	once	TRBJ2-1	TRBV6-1	TGTGCCAGCGGACTAGTTTCCTATGAGCAGTTCTTC	CASGLVSYEQFF
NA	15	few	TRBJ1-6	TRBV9	TGTGCCAGCAGCGCCCAAGCCTCCTATAATTCACCCCTCCACTTT	CASSAQASYNSPLHF
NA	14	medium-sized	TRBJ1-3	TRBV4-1	TGCGCCAGCAGCCAAGATAGGGAGCAGGATCCCATATATTTT	CASSQDREQDPIYF
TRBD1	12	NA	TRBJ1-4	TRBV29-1	TGCAGCGGTCGGACAGGGAATGAAAAACTGTTTTTT	CSGRTGNEKLFF
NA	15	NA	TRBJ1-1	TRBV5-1	TGCGCCAGCAGCTCCCTCGGGAGGGAGGGCACTGAAGCTTTCTTT	CASSSLGREGTEAFF
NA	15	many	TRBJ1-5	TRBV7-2	TGTGCCAGCAGCTTAGAGGCAGGCGTCAATCAGCCCCAGCATTTT	CASSLEAGVNQPQHF
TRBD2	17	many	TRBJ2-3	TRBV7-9	TGTGCCAGCAGCTTAGCGCGTCTAGCGGGGACGACAGATACGCAGTATTTT	CASSLARLAGTTDTQYF
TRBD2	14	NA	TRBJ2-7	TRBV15	TGTGCCACCAGCAGAGCGGGGGGTTCCTACGAGCAGTACTTC	CATSRAGGSYEQYF
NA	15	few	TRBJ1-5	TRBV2	TGTGCCAGCAGTGAAGCCTCCCGTAGCAATCAGCCCCAGCATTTT	CASSEASRSNQPQHF
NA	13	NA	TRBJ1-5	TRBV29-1	TGCAGCGTGGCCCTTGATAGCAATCAGCCCCAGCATTTT	CSVALDSNQPQHF
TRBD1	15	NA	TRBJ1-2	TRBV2	TGTGCCAGCAGGATCCCGGGACAGCCCTTAGGGGGCTACACCTTC	CASRIPGQPLGGYTF
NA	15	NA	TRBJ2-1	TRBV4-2	TGTGCCAGCAGCCAAGGGGGGGAACGATACGGGGAGCAGTTCTTC	CASSQGGERYGEQFF
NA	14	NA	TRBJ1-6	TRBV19	TGTGCCAGTAGTGTCCGGGCCGCAGATTCACCCCTCCACTTT	CASSVRAADSPLHF
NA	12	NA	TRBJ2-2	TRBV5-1	TGCGCCAGCAGCTTCGACACCGGGGAGCTGTTTTTT	CASSFDTGELFF
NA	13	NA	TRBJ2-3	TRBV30	TGTGCCTGGAGTAAGGGAGGAGGAGATACGCAGTATTTT	CAWSKGGGDTQYF
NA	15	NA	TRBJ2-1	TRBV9	TGTGCCAGTCAACCGGGTATAAGCTCCTACAATGAGCAGTTCTTC	CASQPGISSYNEQFF
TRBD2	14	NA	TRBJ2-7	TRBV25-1	TGTGCCAGCAGTGACCTAGCGGGGTTATACGAGCAGTACTTC	CASSDLAGLYEQYF